Below are 15 T cell receptor beta chains sequenced from a single sample in a study of blood T cell repertoires in COVID-19. Using immunoSEQ multiplex PCR, the repertoire was profiled, and TCRdb retains in-frame clones only, with some absent. The data hold approximately 170,000 clones, with around 83% observed a single time. Input material: peripheral blood. These receptors originate from a woman in her seventies with COVID-19, enrolled during active disease.

V is TRBV7-3 and J is TRBJ2-5; D possibly corresponds to TRBD2 (6 bases). Germline V gene sequence: CDR1 SGHTA, CDR2 FQGTGA. Trimming shortened V by 5 bases and J by 1 base, and 8 bases separated the two germline ends. This CDR3 has 13 amino acids. Here the CDR3 DNA reads TGTGCCAGCAGCCGGGGACTCCAAGAGACCCAGTACTTC. Translating it yields CASSRGLQETQYF.

The chain uses TRBV29-1 and TRBJ2-7; D perhaps matches TRBD1 (5 bases). This CDR3 is 11 amino acids long. Looked up from germline, CDR1 is SQVTM and CDR2 is ANQGSEA. Trimming took 0 bases from V and 10 from J, leaving 10 bases between them. The CDR3 region is CSVEDLGAQYF. The DNA of the CDR3 is TGCAGCGTTGAAGATCTAGGGGCCCAGTACTTC.

This rearrangement joins TRBV10-3 to TRBJ1-1; unclear D gene. The CDR3 is 11 amino acids. Trimming took 6 bases from V and 5 from J, leaving 7 bases between them. Germline V gene lookup returns CDR1 ENHRY and CDR2 SYGVKD. The CDR3 region is CAIRKRTEAFF. Here the CDR3 DNA reads TGTGCCATCAGGAAGCGGACTGAAGCTTTCTTT.

This clone was picked up one time. The chain carries TRBV6-2 or TRBV6-3 and TRBJ2-1; 10 bases line up with TRBD2. Trimming removed 7 bases from V and 8 bases from J; junction bases left unmatched: 8. Germline V gene data show CDR1 as MNHEY and CDR2 as SVGEGT. The CDR3 has 14 amino acids. The DNA for the CDR3 is TGTGCCAGCACCCCGAGCGGGAGGGGCGATGAGCAGTTCTTC. Its translation: CASTPSGRGDEQFF.

This chain links TRBV2 with TRBJ1-1; the match to TRBD1 covers 9 bases. Unmatched junction bases numbered 11, after V lost 8 bases and J lost 4 bases. This CDR3 region has 15 residues. Per germline, CDR1 SNHLY and CDR2 FYNNEI. The CDR3 is CASSLQQGAITEAFF. For the CDR3, the DNA is TGTGCCAGCTCCCTTCAACAGGGGGCTATCACTGAAGCTTTCTTT.

This chain connects TRBV30 to TRBJ2-1; D not resolved. The germline V and J ends were trimmed by 3 bases and 6 bases, with 12 bases remaining between them. There are 13 residues in the CDR3. Germline V gene sequence: CDR1 GTSNPN, CDR2 SVGIG (reference sequence). CDR3 in amino acids: CAWRSDSFNEQFF. CDR3 nucleotide sequence: TGTGCCTGGAGATCCGACTCATTCAATGAGCAGTTCTTC.

This rearrangement joins TRBV5-1 to TRBJ1-6, with D unclear. The CDR3 spans 15 residues. In germline, CDR1 is SGHRS, CDR2 YFSETQ. The V and J ends lost 1 base and 5 bases respectively, with 10 bases between them. The CDR3 loop is CASSLLGQNNSPLHF. CDR3 in DNA: TGCGCCAGCAGCTTGCTGGGCCAGAATAATTCACCCCTCCACTTT.

J is TRBJ2-3 and V is TRBV28; 9 bases agree with TRBD2. CDR1 and CDR2 from the germline V gene are MDHEN and SYDVKM. The junction had 15 bases not matched to a gene; V was cut back by 7 bases and J by 4 bases. This CDR3 is 17 amino acids long. CDR3 nucleotides: TGTGCCAGCACGCCCGGGGGAGCGGGAGGCGCCGCAGATACGCAGTATTTT. Amino acid sequence: CASTPGGAGGAADTQYF.

The chain recombines TRBV2 with TRBJ1-2; D not certain. The CDR3 covers 13 residues. Trimming removed 2 bases at V and 8 bases at J, with 12 bases between. Germline CDR1 reads SNHLY; CDR2 reads FYNNEI. CDR3 in DNA: TGTGCCAGCAGTGAAATGCCTCTGAGGGGCTACACCTTC. It codes for CASSEMPLRGYTF. The full variable domain, in which reference TRBV2 and TRBJ1-2 provide the parts outside the CDR3, is EPEVTQTPSHQVTQMGQEVILRCVPISNHLYFYWYRQILGQKVEFLVSFYNNEISEKSEIFDDQFSVERPDGSNFTLKIRSTKLEDSAMYFCASSEMPLRGYTFGSGTRLTVV.

The chain employs TRBV5-5 and TRBJ2-3; no clear D. V was shortened by 1 base and J by 0 bases, with 9 bases between the two germline ends. The germline gives CDR1 SGHKS, CDR2 YYEKEE (reference sequence). The CDR3 covers 15 residues. The CDR3 spells CASSLFRVSTDTQYF. CDR3 nucleotides: TGTGCCAGCAGCTTGTTCCGGGTTAGCACAGATACGCAGTATTTT. Looking up the rest from reference TRBV5-5 and TRBJ2-3 gives the full variable domain: DAGVTQSPTHLIKTRGQQVTLRCSPISGHKSVSWYQQVLGQGPQFIFQYYEKEERGRGNFPDRFSARQFPNYSSELNVNALLLGDSALYLCASSLFRVSTDTQYFGPGTRLTVL.

This clone was observed a handful of times. V is TRBV5-1 and J is TRBJ1-1, with D perhaps TRBD1 (6 bases). V lost 0 bases and J 1 base, leaving 10 bases between the germline ends. The CDR3 sequence is 15 residues long. Germline assignment: CDR1 SGHRS and CDR2 YFSETQ. Here the CDR3 DNA reads TGCGCCAGCAGCTTGGAGGGACACCCGAACACTGAAGCTTTCTTT. Protein: CASSLEGHPNTEAFF.

The chain uses TRBV29-1 and TRBJ2-7; TRBD2 matches at 8 bases. In germline, CDR1 is SQVTM, CDR2 ANQGSEA. Trimming removed 4 bases from V and 0 bases from J; junction bases left unmatched: 11. CDR3 length equals 16 residues. CDR3 bases: TGCAGCGTTGTGGATACTGGGGGGACTAGCTCCTACGAGCAGTACTTC. Translating it yields CSVVDTGGTSSYEQYF.

The V and J genes are TRBV6-6 and TRBJ2-7; D is possibly TRBD1 (5 bases). CDR3 length: 14 residues. V lost 2 bases to trimming and J lost 1 base, with 9 bases between them. CDR1 is MNHNY, CDR2 SVGAGI, per germline (reference sequence). The CDR3 sequence is CASSYTRTSYEQYF. CDR3 sequence (DNA): TGTGCCAGCAGTTACACCCGGACATCCTACGAGCAGTACTTC.

The gene calls are TRBV5-4 and TRBJ2-7, with TRBD1 matching over 9 bases. V lost 3 bases to trimming and J lost 3 bases; unmatched junction nucleotides: 4. The CDR3 covers 14 residues. Germline assignment: CDR1 SGHNT and CDR2 YYREEE (reference sequence). CDR3 loop: CASSSGTGLYEQYF. CDR3 sequence (DNA): TGTGCCAGCAGCTCCGGGACAGGGCTCTACGAGCAGTACTTC. The full variable domain, in which reference TRBV5-4 and TRBJ2-7 provide the parts outside the CDR3, is ETGVTQSPTHLIKTRGQQVTLRCSSQSGHNTVSWYQQALGQGPQFIFQYYREEENGRGNFPPRFSGLQFPNYSSELNVNALELDDSALYLCASSSGTGLYEQYFGPGTRLTVT.

The chain links TRBV13 to TRBJ1-1; no clear D. Germline CDR1 and CDR2: PRHDT and FYEKMQ (reference sequence). The CDR3 consists of 14 residues. V dropped 5 bases and J dropped 0 bases, with 10 bases sitting between them. Here the CDR3 reads CASSHRHMNTEAFF. DNA of the CDR3: TGTGCCAGCAGCCACCGACACATGAACACTGAAGCTTTCTTT.